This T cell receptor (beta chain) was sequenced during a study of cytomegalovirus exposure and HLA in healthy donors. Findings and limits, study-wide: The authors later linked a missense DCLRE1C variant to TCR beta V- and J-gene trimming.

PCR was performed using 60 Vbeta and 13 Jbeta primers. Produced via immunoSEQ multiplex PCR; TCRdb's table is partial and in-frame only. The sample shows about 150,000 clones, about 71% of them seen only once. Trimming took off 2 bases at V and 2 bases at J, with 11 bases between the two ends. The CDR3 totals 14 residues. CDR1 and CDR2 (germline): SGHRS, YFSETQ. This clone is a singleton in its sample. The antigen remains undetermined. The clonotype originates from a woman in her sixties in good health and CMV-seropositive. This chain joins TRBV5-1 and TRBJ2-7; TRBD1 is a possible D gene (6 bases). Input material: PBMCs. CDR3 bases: TGCGCCAGCAGCTTAGGACAGACCCCCTACGAGCAGTACTTC. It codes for CASSLGQTPYEQYF.